Shown below are 28 T cell receptor beta chains from a single sample sequenced in a study of CD8 T cells in ankylosing spondylitis. TCRdb itself ran the 5' RACE reads through MiXCR, one entry per CDR3 protein. The sample contains roughly 130,000 distinct CDR3 sequences, 7% of which appear only once. The source material was blood, either unsorted or a sorted T cell fraction (not recorded which). These receptors all come from a male donor with ankylosing spondylitis or in good health (not recorded which).

The rearrangement links TRBV6-5 to TRBJ2-5; TRBD2 is a possible D gene (6 bases). The CDR3 totals 14 residues. CDR1 is MNHEY, CDR2 SVGAGI, per germline. The V end was cut by 2 bases, the J end by 5 bases, with 12 bases between. The CDR3 region has the DNA TGTGCCAGCAGTTACCACGGGGACTCGGAGACCCAGTACTTC. Its protein is CASSYHGDSETQYF.

This clonotype has ten or more counts. The J gene is TRBJ2-7, the V gene TRBV7-2; 10 bases agree with TRBD2. After removal of 3 bases from V and 6 bases from J, the junction contained 8 bases not matched to a gene. The CDR3 runs 15 residues. CDR1 is SGHTA, CDR2 FQGNSA, per germline. The CDR3: CASSFSSLAGAEQYF. CDR3 bases: TGTGCCAGCAGCTTCTCCTCTCTAGCGGGAGCCGAGCAGTACTTC.

This clonotype was recorded many times. The V and J genes are TRBV5-1 and TRBJ1-1; a weak D match, TRBD1 (5 bases). Germline V gene sequence: CDR1 SGHRS, CDR2 YFSETQ. Trimming took 6 bases from V and 1 from J, leaving 10 bases between them. This CDR3 contains 13 residues. CDR3 coding DNA: TGCGCCAGCATTGCAGGGCCGAACACTGAAGCTTTCTTT. It codes for CASIAGPNTEAFF.

This clonotype was picked up many times. V and J are TRBV5-1 and TRBJ2-1; 8 bases match TRBD2. This CDR3 spans 15 amino acids. Germline V gene sequence: CDR1 SGHRS, CDR2 YFSETQ. V shed 1 base and J 1 base; nucleotides not matched to a gene: 1. This chain's CDR3 is CASSLLAGSYNEQFF. CDR3 coding DNA: TGCGCCAGCAGCTTGTTAGCGGGGTCCTACAATGAGCAGTTCTTC.

This clonotype was seen many times. V usage is TRBV5-1 and J usage is TRBJ1-2, with a weak D call TRBD1 (6 bases). The germline V gene encodes CDR1 SGHRS and CDR2 YFSETQ. V was clipped by 5 bases and J by 5 bases, with 16 bases between them. The CDR3 totals 14 residues. CDR3 loop: CASRLRTELYGYTF. For the CDR3, the DNA is TGCGCCAGCAGACTCCGGACAGAACTATATGGCTACACCTTC.

This clonotype was seen ten or more times. The gene calls are TRBV7-3 and TRBJ2-1; D remains ambiguous. The V and J ends lost 2 bases and 7 bases respectively, with 6 bases between them. The CDR3 is 12 residues long. Per the germline V gene, CDR1 is SGHTA and CDR2 is FQGTGA. The CDR3 region has the DNA TGTGCCAGCAGCTTAGGACGGAATGAGCAGTTCTTC. This translates into CASSLGRNEQFF.

This clonotype was seen repeatedly, ten times or more. V is TRBV25-1 and J is TRBJ2-7; TRBD2 aligns across 7 bases. Unmatched junction bases numbered 7, after V lost 4 bases and J lost 1 base. Germline values: CDR1 MGHDK, CDR2 SYGVNS. CDR3 size: 15 residues. The CDR3 sequence is CASSGGDYRSYEQYF. In DNA, the CDR3 is TGTGCCAGCAGTGGGGGGGACTACCGATCCTACGAGCAGTACTTC.

This clonotype was observed many times. The chain uses TRBV20-1 and TRBJ2-5; weak D call: TRBD2 (5 bases). This CDR3 has 16 residues. Germline lookup yields CDR1 DFQATT and CDR2 SNEGSKA (reference sequence). Trimming removed 3 bases at V and 5 bases at J, with 22 bases between. The CDR3 protein is CSASGLGSALGETQYF. DNA of the CDR3: TGCAGTGCTAGCGGTCTTGGGAGCGCCCTGGGGGAGACCCAGTACTTC.

This clonotype was observed at least ten times. This chain uses TRBV5-1 with TRBJ2-3; tentatively, D is TRBD1 (6 bases). V dropped 4 bases and J dropped 4 bases, with 10 bases sitting between them. The CDR3 length is 13 residues. From germline, CDR1 is SGHRS and CDR2 YFSETQ. The CDR3 here is CASSQGTPDTQYF. The CDR3 nucleotides are TGCGCCAGCAGCCAAGGGACACCAGATACGCAGTATTTT.

This clonotype has ten or more counts. The chain links TRBV20-1 to TRBJ2-3; D possibly matches TRBD1 or TRBD2 (5 bases each). The germline V gene encodes CDR1 DFQATT and CDR2 SNEGSKA (reference sequence). This CDR3 is 16 amino acids long. The germline V and J ends were trimmed by 3 bases and 1 base, with 17 bases remaining between them. CDR3 sequence (DNA): TGCAGTGCTAGGTCCCCCTCGGGGCGAGGCACAGATACGCAGTATTTT. Its translation is CSARSPSGRGTDTQYF.

This clonotype was seen many times. This chain joins TRBV7-9 and TRBJ2-7, with TRBD1 as a possible D gene (5 bases). Germline V gene data show CDR1 as SEHNR and CDR2 as FQNEAQ (reference sequence). The germline V and J ends were trimmed by 3 bases and 3 bases, with 9 bases remaining between them. The CDR3 is made up of 13 amino acids. The CDR3 protein is CASSLDNNYEQYF. As DNA, the CDR3 is TGTGCCAGCAGCTTGGACAACAACTACGAGCAGTACTTC.

This clonotype was recorded many times. The V gene is TRBV28, the J gene TRBJ1-1; D is uncertain. The CDR3 loop spans 14 amino acids. The V and J ends lost 1 base and 5 bases respectively, with 11 bases between them. CDR1 is MDHEN, CDR2 SYDVKM, per germline. CDR3 residues: CASSLYGRGTEAFF. As DNA, the CDR3 is TGTGCCAGCAGTTTATACGGGAGAGGGACTGAAGCTTTCTTT.

This clonotype was seen ten or more times. The genes are TRBV7-2 and TRBJ2-2; TRBD1 matches 8 bases. V lost 4 bases, J lost 0 bases, and 4 bases stayed unmatched. This CDR3 spans 16 amino acids. Germline V gene lookup returns CDR1 SGHTA and CDR2 FQGNSA. The CDR3 DNA follows: TGTGCCAGCAGCTCCCGGACAGGGACGAACACCGGGGAGCTGTTTTTT. This gives the protein CASSSRTGTNTGELFF. The whole variable domain, remainder taken from reference TRBV7-2 and TRBJ2-2, is GAGVSQSPSNKVTEKGKDVELRCDPISGHTALYWYRQSLGQGLEFLIYFQGNSAPDKSGLPSDRFSAERTGGSVSTLTIQRTQQEDSAVYLCASSSRTGTNTGELFFGEGSRLTVL.

This clonotype was seen repeatedly, ten times or more. The chain uses TRBV29-1 and TRBJ2-7; 7 nucleotides agree with TRBD1. V shed 5 bases, J shed 1 base, and the junction held 5 bases outside the gene matches. Germline V gives CDR1 SQVTM, CDR2 ANQGSEA. CDR3 length equals 13 residues. CDR3 DNA: TGCAGCGTTACAGGGGAAGGGTCCTACGAGCAGTACTTC. Translated: CSVTGEGSYEQYF.

This clonotype was observed many times. The chain joins TRBV11-2 to TRBJ2-1, with D perhaps being TRBD1 or TRBD2 (6 bases each). Trimming removed 5 bases at V and 8 bases at J, with 28 bases between. Germline V gene sequence: CDR1 SGHAT, CDR2 FQNNGV. The CDR3 is 18 amino acids. The CDR3 here is CASSPRIFRTERGDEQFF. As DNA, the CDR3 is TGTGCCAGCAGCCCCCGCATCTTTCGGACGGAAAGGGGGGATGAGCAGTTCTTC.

This clonotype was counted many times. The CDR3 DNA reads TGTGCCAGCAGCTTAGCCCAATTCTATAGCGGGAGGGCCGACGAGCAGTACTTC. This codes for CASSLAQFYSGRADEQYF. The chain has TRBV7-2 and TRBJ2-7; TRBD2 aligns across 11 bases. CDR3 length: 18 amino acids. Germline values: CDR1 SGHTA, CDR2 FQGNSA. J was trimmed by 5 bases and V by 0 bases; bases with no gene match: 12. The full variable domain, with the rest looked up from reference TRBV7-2 and TRBJ2-7, is GAGVSQSPSNKVTEKGKDVELRCDPISGHTALYWYRQSLGQGLEFLIYFQGNSAPDKSGLPSDRFSAERTGGSVSTLTIQRTQQEDSAVYLCASSLAQFYSGRADEQYFGPGTRLTVT.

This clonotype was observed a handful of times. For the CDR3, the DNA is TGTGCCAGTTATTCCGACACTAACACCGGGGAGCTGTTTTTT. This gives the protein CASYSDTNTGELFF. The rearrangement uses TRBV7-9 and TRBJ2-2; no firm D call. Germline V CDR1 and CDR2: SEHNR, FQNEAQ (reference sequence). Trimming stripped 9 bases from V and 2 bases from J, with 13 bases between. The CDR3 runs 14 residues.

In this sample, this clonotype turned up many times. J is TRBJ2-5 and V is TRBV5-6; 11 bases are a match to TRBD2. V dropped 3 bases and J dropped 0; count of bases not matched to a gene: 7. Germline-derived CDR1 and CDR2 are SGHDT and YYEEEE. The CDR3 is made up of 17 amino acids. CDR3 sequence: CASSYTSSGGYQETQYF. In nucleotides, the CDR3 is TGTGCCAGCAGCTACACTTCTAGCGGGGGGTACCAAGAGACCCAGTACTTC. The whole variable domain, filled in from reference TRBV5-6 and TRBJ2-5, reads DAGVTQSPTHLIKTRGQQVTLRCSPKSGHDTVSWYQQALGQGPQFIFQYYEEEERQRGNFPDRFSGHQFPNYSSELNVNALLLGDSALYLCASSYTSSGGYQETQYFGPGTRLLVL.

The sample holds many counts of this clonotype. The chain is built from TRBV7-8 and TRBJ1-5, with unresolved D. V lost 0 bases and J lost 6, with 6 bases in between. The CDR3 is made up of 13 amino acids. Germline V gene sequence: CDR1 SGHVS, CDR2 FQNEAQ. Here the CDR3 reads CASSLALSQPQHF. The CDR3 nucleotides read TGTGCCAGCAGCTTAGCTCTGTCTCAGCCCCAGCATTTT. Full variable domain (rest looked up from reference TRBV7-8 and TRBJ1-5): GAGVSQSPRYKVAKRGQDVALRCDPISGHVSLFWYQQALGQGPEFLTYFQNEAQLDKSGLPSDRFFAERPEGSVSTLKIQRTQQEDSAVYLCASSLALSQPQHFGDGTRLSIL.

As concerns this clonotype: This may stem from a read error, because a much larger clone lies one nucleotide away. No conserved phenylalanine or tryptophan ends this CDR3, so it is likely a read error. V gene TRBV12-3 or TRBV12-4 combines with J gene TRBJ2-1; possible D gene TRBD2, 7 bases. V was pared by 3 bases and J by 9 bases, with 12 bases between. The CDR3 spans 13 residues. CDR3 DNA sequence: TGTGCCAGCAGTTTCGCGGGGGCGACTGAGCAGTTCCTC. Amino acids: CASSFAGATEQFL.

Many counts were recorded for this clonotype. The chain combines TRBV6-5 with TRBJ2-2, with 7 bases fitting TRBD2. Germline CDR1 and CDR2: MNHEY and SVGAGI. V dropped 1 base and J dropped 7; count of bases not matched to a gene: 12. The CDR3 contains 17 residues. DNA for the CDR3: TGTGCCAGCAGTTACTTTGCCGGGGGGTTTTCGGGCGGGGAGCTGTTTTTT. This gives the protein CASSYFAGGFSGGELFF.

CDR3 protein: CASSDGQVLPNEQFF. CDR3 nucleotides: TGTGCCAGCAGCGACGGACAGGTTCTACCCAATGAGCAGTTCTTC. This chain joins TRBV2 and TRBJ2-1, with 7 bases that match TRBD1. The germline V gene has CDR1 SNHLY and CDR2 FYNNEI. V dropped 6 bases and J dropped 6; count of bases not matched to a gene: 11. This CDR3 is 15 amino acids long.

This clonotype was counted at least ten times. This chain connects TRBV12-3 or TRBV12-4 to TRBJ1-2; possible D gene TRBD1, 5 bases. Trimming left V 7 bases short and J 0 bases short, with 12 bases between. The CDR3 length is 14 residues. Written as DNA, the CDR3 is TGTGCCAGCAACCAGGGCTTAACTAACTATGGCTACACCTTC. Amino acids: CASNQGLTNYGYTF.

Comment on this clonotype: With a much larger clone just one base away, this may be a read error. The chain employs TRBV25-1 and TRBJ2-7; a weak D match, TRBD2 (6 bases). V lost 6 bases and J 4 bases, leaving 13 bases between the germline ends. Germline CDR1 and CDR2: MGHDK and SYGVNS. The CDR3 runs to 13 residues. CDR3 bases: TGTGCCAGCAGCCACGGACTACTGTACGAGCAGTACTTC. Its protein product is CASSHGLLYEQYF.

This clonotype was observed at least ten times. The chain employs TRBV30 and TRBJ2-1; TRBD2 is a possible D gene (6 bases). Trimming cost V 1 base and J 8 bases, with 15 bases left between them. This CDR3 contains 14 residues. Germline V gene data show CDR1 as GTSNPN and CDR2 as SVGIG (reference sequence). For the CDR3, the DNA is TGTGCCTGGAGTGGTTTGGAGGGTGGGGATGAGCAGTTCTTC. This sequence encodes CAWSGLEGGDEQFF.

The chain carries TRBV5-1 and TRBJ1-1, with D possibly being TRBD1 (5 bases). The CDR3 is 15 amino acids. The V gene's germline CDR1 is SGHRS and CDR2 YFSETQ. The ends were cut back, 1 base at V and 0 bases at J, with 10 bases in the middle. In DNA, the CDR3 is TGCGCCAGCAGCTTGAGGGGACGGATGAACACTGAAGCTTTCTTT. Protein sequence: CASSLRGRMNTEAFF.

This clonotype was observed at least ten times. At one of its ends the junction is not consistent with the germline gene, which may arise from a read error. V is TRBV20-1 and J is TRBJ2-7; the match to TRBD2 covers 10 bases. Per germline, CDR1 DFQATT and CDR2 SNEGSKA (reference sequence). This CDR3 has 13 amino acids. CDR3 in amino acids: CSARAGGLDEQYF. The CDR3 DNA sequence: TGCAGTGCGAGAGCGGGAGGGCTAGACGAGCAGTACTTC.

This clonotype was detected a few times. The chain couples TRBV3-1 to TRBJ2-1; D is ambiguous. The CDR3 loop spans 12 amino acids. The V and J ends lost 4 bases and 4 bases respectively, with 5 bases between them. CDR1 and CDR2 (germline): LGHDT, YNNKEL (reference sequence). The CDR3 protein is CASSPNYNEQFF. The CDR3 coding sequence is TGTGCCAGCAGCCCTAATTACAATGAGCAGTTCTTC.